One and the same sample provided the 24 T cell receptor beta chains below, sequenced in a study of blood T cell repertoires in COVID-19. Sequencing used immunoSEQ multiplex PCR; TCRdb keeps in-frame clones, though not all of them. Of 220,000 or so clones listed, 70% to 90% are singletons. The sample taken for sequencing was peripheral blood. The receptors originated from a man aged 50-60 years who had recovered from COVID-19.

This chain uses TRBV7-9 with TRBJ2-1, with 9 bases aligning to TRBD1. CDR3 length: 14 residues. V shed 5 bases and J 3 bases; nucleotides not matched to a gene: 2. CDR1 is SEHNR, CDR2 FQNEAQ, per germline (reference sequence). The CDR3 DNA follows: TGTGCCAGCAGCGCGGGACAGGGCTACAATGAGCAGTTCTTC. Translated, it gives CASSAGQGYNEQFF.

V gene TRBV28 combines with J gene TRBJ1-6; 8 nucleotides align to TRBD1. Germline-derived CDR1 and CDR2 are MDHEN and SYDVKM. The V gene end was trimmed by 2 bases and the J gene end by 8 bases; junction bases not matched to a gene: 5. The CDR3 sequence is 15 residues long. Here the CDR3 reads CASSLVRTGYSPLHF. For the CDR3, the DNA is TGTGCCAGCAGTTTAGTTCGGACAGGGTATTCACCCCTCCACTTT.

The chain couples TRBV18 to TRBJ1-5, with D unresolved. Trimming removed 6 bases from V and 4 bases from J, with 10 bases in between. Germline V gives CDR1 KGHSH, CDR2 LQKENI. The CDR3 loop spans 13 amino acids. CDR3 coding DNA: TGTGCCAGCTCGTACGGGGAGAATCAGCCCCAGCATTTT. Translation: CASSYGENQPQHF.

This clone occurred a few times. V gene TRBV2 combines with J gene TRBJ2-1, with a weak D call TRBD2 (6 bases). Germline loops: CDR1 SNHLY, CDR2 FYNNEI. The V and J ends lost 7 bases and 6 bases respectively, with 13 bases between them. This CDR3 spans 13 amino acids. The CDR3 DNA reads TGTGCCAGCAAGGACCTCGGGGGCAATGAGCAGTTCTTC. Translating it yields CASKDLGGNEQFF.

This chain links TRBV29-1 with TRBJ2-5; TRBD2 matches at 7 bases. CDR1 SQVTM and CDR2 ANQGSEA come from the germline V gene. The CDR3 is made up of 14 amino acids. V gave up 3 bases and J gave up 5 bases; unmatched junction bases: 9. DNA of the CDR3: TGCAGCGTTGATCGGGGGAGGGCCGGTGAGACCCAGTACTTC. Its translation is CSVDRGRAGETQYF. The full variable domain, its missing parts supplied by reference TRBV29-1 and TRBJ2-5, is SAVISQKPSRDICQRGTSLTIQCQVDSQVTMMFWYRQQPGQSLTLIATANQGSEATYESGFVIDKFPISRPNLTFSTLTVSNMSPEDSSIYLCSVDRGRAGETQYFGPGTRLLVL.

The chain is built from TRBV18 and TRBJ2-1; 9 nucleotides align to TRBD1. There are 15 residues in the CDR3. The V gene's germline CDR1 is KGHSH and CDR2 LQKENI. V trimming: 6 bases; J trimming: 5 bases; junction bases outside the gene matches: 8. The CDR3 loop is CASSLDRGGDNEQFF. The CDR3 nucleotides read TGTGCCAGCTCGCTAGACAGGGGGGGTGACAATGAGCAGTTCTTC. The whole variable domain, filled in from reference TRBV18 and TRBJ2-1, reads NAGVMQNPRHLVRRRGQEARLRCSPMKGHSHVYWYRQLPEEGLKFMVYLQKENIIDESGMPKERFSAEFPKEGPSILRIQQVVRGDSAAYFCASSLDRGGDNEQFFGPGTRLTVL.

The chain has TRBV18 and TRBJ1-2, with 9 bases lining up with TRBD1. The CDR3 contains 14 residues. Germline lookup yields CDR1 KGHSH and CDR2 LQKENI. V shed 0 bases, J shed 7 bases, and the junction held 3 bases outside the gene matches. CDR3: CASSPPGQGGGYTF. The CDR3 region has the DNA TGTGCCAGCTCACCACCGGGACAGGGTGGTGGCTACACCTTC.

V is TRBV5-1 and J is TRBJ1-3; unclear D gene. This CDR3 is built from 18 residues. The V end lost 0 bases, the J end lost 0 bases, and 16 bases lay between the germline ends. In germline, CDR1 is SGHRS, CDR2 YFSETQ. Here the CDR3 reads CASSLGHGRAYSGNTIYF. As DNA, the CDR3 is TGCGCCAGCAGCTTGGGACACGGGAGGGCCTACTCTGGAAACACCATATATTTT.

The chain joins TRBV7-9 to TRBJ2-4, with D possibly being TRBD1 (5 bases). Looked up from germline, CDR1 is SEHNR and CDR2 is FQNEAQ (reference sequence). V dropped 5 bases and J dropped 15 bases, with 32 bases sitting between them. This CDR3 spans 17 amino acids. The CDR3 region has the DNA TGTGCCAGCAGCGCTTATCTAGGGCAGGGCCCTTACACTGCTGCGTACTTC. This gives the protein CASSAYLGQGPYTAAYF.

V gene TRBV10-2 combines with J gene TRBJ2-1; D uncertain. The CDR3 extends over 12 amino acids. Germline CDR1 reads WSHSY; CDR2 reads SAAADI. Trimming removed 7 bases from V and 6 bases from J, with 10 bases in between. The CDR3 DNA sequence: TGCGCCAGCACTGAACACCGCAATGAGCAGTTCTTC. Amino acids: CASTEHRNEQFF.

J is TRBJ1-6 and V is TRBV5-5; D gene unclear. Trimming stripped 1 base from V and 5 bases from J, with 10 bases between. CDR3 length equals 15 residues. Germline V gene lookup returns CDR1 SGHKS and CDR2 YYEKEE (reference sequence). CDR3 nucleotide sequence: TGTGCCAGCAGCTTGATCCTCCGGGATAATTCACCCCTCCACTTT. Its protein is CASSLILRDNSPLHF.

This chain's CDR3 is CASRAGLADYNEQFF. CDR3 bases: TGTGCCAGCAGAGCCGGACTAGCTGACTACAATGAGCAGTTCTTC. This chain uses TRBV2 with TRBJ2-1, with 8 bases aligning to TRBD2. The CDR3 is 15 residues long. V shed 6 bases and J 3 bases; nucleotides not matched to a gene: 7. Germline V lookup: CDR1 SNHLY, CDR2 FYNNEI.

V gene TRBV27 combines with J gene TRBJ2-1; D is possibly TRBD2 (6 bases). The V end was cut by 4 bases, the J end by 7 bases, with 26 bases between. The CDR3 covers 18 residues. Germline lookup yields CDR1 MNHEY and CDR2 SMNVEV (reference sequence). The CDR3, as DNA: TGTGCCAGCAGTTCCATTGGGTTTGCCGGAGGGCCTGTAAATGAGCAGTTCTTC. Translation: CASSSIGFAGGPVNEQFF.

J is TRBJ1-3 and V is TRBV5-6; 8 bases are shared with TRBD1. With V trimmed by 0 bases and J by 5 bases, 13 bases remained unmatched. The CDR3 has 18 amino acids. The germline V gene has CDR1 SGHDT and CDR2 YYEEEE. The CDR3, as DNA: TGTGCCAGCAGCTTGGGGCCCAGGGGGCGGCTAAGAAGAAACACCATATATTTT. This codes for CASSLGPRGRLRRNTIYF.

This sequence joins TRBV7-2 and TRBJ1-2; unclear D gene. The CDR3 spans 15 residues. Germline V lookup: CDR1 SGHTA, CDR2 FQGNSA. Trimming took 4 bases from V and 4 from J, leaving 16 bases between them. The chain's CDR3 is CASSYNGIEVYGYTF. Written as DNA, the CDR3 is TGTGCCAGCAGCTACAACGGGATTGAAGTCTATGGCTACACCTTC.

This chain links TRBV27 with TRBJ2-5; 12 bases map to TRBD2. The CDR3 runs 16 residues. J lost 6 bases, V lost 1 base, and 6 bases had no gene match. CDR1 is MNHEY and CDR2 is SMNVEV in the germline V gene (reference sequence). The CDR3 loop reads CASSLYLAGGIQTQYF. The CDR3 nucleotides are TGTGCCAGCAGTTTATACCTAGCGGGAGGGATACAGACCCAGTACTTC.

The chain employs TRBV6-2 or TRBV6-3 and TRBJ2-7; 9 nucleotides align to TRBD1. There are 15 residues in the CDR3. Per the germline V gene, CDR1 is MNHEY and CDR2 is SVGEGT. Trimming took 2 bases from V and 2 from J; bases not matched to a gene: 4. The CDR3 loop is CASSYTQGAAYEQYF. CDR3 nucleotide sequence: TGTGCCAGCAGTTACACACAGGGGGCGGCCTACGAGCAGTACTTC.

The gene calls are TRBV28 and TRBJ2-1; TRBD2 aligns across 11 bases. Losses at the gene ends were 5 bases for V and 6 bases for J; bases not matched to a gene: 6. CDR1 is MDHEN, CDR2 SYDVKM, per germline. CDR3 length: 15 amino acids. CDR3 coding DNA: TGTGCCAGCAGTGTAGCTAGCGGGAGGCCCAATGAGCAGTTCTTC. It is translated as CASSVASGRPNEQFF.

The chain has TRBV5-4 and TRBJ2-5; 11 positions match TRBD2. V dropped 5 bases and J dropped 1; count of bases not matched to a gene: 7. The CDR3 spans 16 residues. Germline-derived CDR1 and CDR2 are SGHNT and YYREEE (reference sequence). CDR3 amino acids: CASRPGLADPQETQYF. Here the CDR3 DNA reads TGTGCCAGCAGACCGGGACTAGCGGACCCCCAAGAGACCCAGTACTTC. Complete variable domain (other parts from reference TRBV5-4 and TRBJ2-5): ETGVTQSPTHLIKTRGQQVTLRCSSQSGHNTVSWYQQALGQGPQFIFQYYREEENGRGNFPPRFSGLQFPNYSSELNVNALELDDSALYLCASRPGLADPQETQYFGPGTRLLVL.

V usage is TRBV28 and J usage is TRBJ2-5; D unresolved. The length of the CDR3 is 14 residues. The V end was cut by 5 bases, the J end by 2 bases, with 12 bases between. Germline CDR1 MDHEN, CDR2 SYDVKM. As DNA, the CDR3 is TGTGCCAGCAGTGCCCCTGGGCCACAAGAGACCCAGTACTTC. The encoded protein is CASSAPGPQETQYF. Full variable domain (missing parts from reference TRBV28 and TRBJ2-5): DVKVTQSSRYLVKRTGEKVFLECVQDMDHENMFWYRQDPGLGLRLIYFSYDVKMKEKGDIPEGYSVSREKKERFSLILESASTNQTSMYLCASSAPGPQETQYFGPGTRLLVL.

V is TRBV15 and J is TRBJ2-1; 7 bases agree with TRBD2. Germline CDR1 and CDR2: LNHNV and YYDKDF (reference sequence). The ends lost 1 base at V and 2 bases at J; junction bases unmatched: 17. The CDR3 length is 20 residues. CDR3 nucleotide sequence: TGTGCCACCAGCAGAGGGTGGGGGAGGGTTGGCGACCGACCCTACAATGAGCAGTTCTTC. Translated, it gives CATSRGWGRVGDRPYNEQFF. The complete variable domain, with remaining parts taken from reference TRBV15 and TRBJ2-1, reads DAMVIQNPRYQVTQFGKPVTLSCSQTLNHNVMYWYQQKSSQAPKLLFHYYDKDFNNEADTPDNFQSRRPNTSFCFLDIRSPGLGDTAMYLCATSRGWGRVGDRPYNEQFFGPGTRLTVL.

The chain couples TRBV3-1 (or the pseudogene TRBV3-2) to TRBJ2-1, with TRBD2 identical over 8 bases. This CDR3 spans 16 amino acids. Per the germline V gene, CDR1 is LGHDT and CDR2 is YNNKEL (reference sequence). With 1 base clipped from V and 3 bases from J, the junction kept 5 bases outside the gene matches. This CDR3 is CASSQALAERYNEQFF. The CDR3 bases are TGTGCCAGCAGCCAAGCACTAGCGGAACGCTACAATGAGCAGTTCTTC.

The V call is TRBV30, the J call TRBJ2-7; TRBD1 matches 9 bases. Germline V gives CDR1 GTSNPN, CDR2 SVGIG (reference sequence). The CDR3 length is 14 residues. Trimming at V came to 2 bases and at J to 5 bases, leaving 7 bases not matched to a gene. CDR3 nucleotide sequence: TGTGCCTGGAGTCGCGGGACAGGGCATCACGAGCAGTACTTC. This translates into CAWSRGTGHHEQYF. The full variable domain, rest sourced from reference TRBV30 and TRBJ2-7, is SQTIHQWPATLVQPVGSPLSLECTVEGTSNPNLYWYRQAAGRGLQLLFYSVGIGQISSEVPQNLSASRPQDRQFILSSKKLLLSDSGFYLCAWSRGTGHHEQYFGPGTRLTVT.

The rearrangement joins TRBV7-8 to TRBJ2-1; TRBD2 matches 14 bases. This CDR3 is 19 amino acids long. The J segment lost 7 bases and the V segment lost 5 bases, leaving 16 bases of the junction unmatched. Germline V CDR1 and CDR2: SGHVS, FQNEAQ. DNA of the CDR3: TGTGCCAGCAGCCCTAGATACGGGTCTGGGACTAGCGGGAGAAATGAGCAGTTCTTC. Translation: CASSPRYGSGTSGRNEQFF.